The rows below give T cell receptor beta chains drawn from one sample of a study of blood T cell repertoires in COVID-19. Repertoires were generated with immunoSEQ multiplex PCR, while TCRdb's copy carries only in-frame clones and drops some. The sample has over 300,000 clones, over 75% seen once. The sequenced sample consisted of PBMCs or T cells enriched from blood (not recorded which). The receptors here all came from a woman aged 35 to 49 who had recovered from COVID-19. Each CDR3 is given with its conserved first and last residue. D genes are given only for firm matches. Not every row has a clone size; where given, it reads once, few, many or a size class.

cdr3_nt: TGTGCCAGCAGCTCCTTCGTTGGGGGCGCCTACAATGAGCAGTTCTTC
cdr3_aa: CASSSFVGGAYNEQFF
v_call: TRBV7-9
d_call: .
clone_size: .
j_call: TRBJ2-1

cdr3_nt: TGTGCCAGCTCACCGACGTCGGGACTAGCGGCCTCGAGTCCTTCCAATGAGCAGTTCTTC
cdr3_aa: CASSPTSGLAASSPSNEQFF
v_call: TRBV18
d_call: TRBD2
clone_size: .
j_call: TRBJ2-1

cdr3_nt: TGTGCCAGCATGAAGACAGGGGTCACCTACGAGCAGTACTTC
cdr3_aa: CASMKTGVTYEQYF
v_call: TRBV2
d_call: TRBD1
clone_size: .
j_call: TRBJ2-7

cdr3_nt: TGTGCCAGCAGCACAGGACAGCCCACAGATACGCAGTATTTT
cdr3_aa: CASSTGQPTDTQYF
v_call: TRBV11-3
d_call: .
clone_size: .
j_call: TRBJ2-3

cdr3_nt: TGCGCCAGCAGCCAGGGCCCCGATCAGCCCCAGCATTTT
cdr3_aa: CASSQGPDQPQHF
v_call: TRBV5-1
d_call: .
clone_size: .
j_call: TRBJ1-5

cdr3_nt: TGCAGCGTTGAATCCAGGCAGAACACTGAAGCTTTCTTT
cdr3_aa: CSVESRQNTEAFF
v_call: TRBV29-1
d_call: .
clone_size: .
j_call: TRBJ1-1

cdr3_nt: TGTGCCAGCAGCTCGGGAGTTACAGATACGCAGTATTTT
cdr3_aa: CASSSGVTDTQYF
v_call: TRBV11-3
d_call: .
clone_size: once
j_call: TRBJ2-3

cdr3_nt: TGTGCCAGCAGCTTGGATGGGACTACCTACGAGCAGTACTTC
cdr3_aa: CASSLDGTTYEQYF
v_call: TRBV5-5
d_call: TRBD2
clone_size: .
j_call: TRBJ2-7

cdr3_nt: TGTGCCAGCAGCCAACAGACTACCACTGAAGCTTTCTTT
cdr3_aa: CASSQQTTTEAFF
v_call: TRBV3-1/TRBV3-2
d_call: .
clone_size: once
j_call: TRBJ1-1

cdr3_nt: TGTGCCAGCAGTTCGACAGGGCTAGGCTACACCTTC
cdr3_aa: CASSSTGLGYTF
v_call: TRBV28
d_call: TRBD1
clone_size: .
j_call: TRBJ1-2

cdr3_nt: TGCGCCAGCAGCTTGTGGACAGGGGACACCGGGGAGCTGTTTTTT
cdr3_aa: CASSLWTGDTGELFF
v_call: TRBV5-1
d_call: TRBD1
clone_size: .
j_call: TRBJ2-2

cdr3_nt: TGTGCCACCAGCAGGGACAGGGGAGCTAACTATGGCTACACCTTC
cdr3_aa: CATSRDRGANYGYTF
v_call: TRBV15
d_call: TRBD1
clone_size: .
j_call: TRBJ1-2

cdr3_nt: TGTGCCAGCAGCTTGACTAGCGGGGGGAGCAATGAGCAGTTCTTC
cdr3_aa: CASSLTSGGSNEQFF
v_call: TRBV7-2
d_call: TRBD2
clone_size: .
j_call: TRBJ2-1

cdr3_nt: TGTGCCAGTAGTCACCCCGCGGGACAGGCTGGAAACACCATATATTTT
cdr3_aa: CASSHPAGQAGNTIYF
v_call: TRBV19
d_call: TRBD1
clone_size: .
j_call: TRBJ1-3

cdr3_nt: TGTGCCAGCAGCTCCCCGGGGAGCGAGCAGTACTTC
cdr3_aa: CASSSPGSEQYF
v_call: TRBV7-2
d_call: .
clone_size: .
j_call: TRBJ2-7

cdr3_nt: TGCGCCAGCAGCCCTGGACAGGACGATAGGATTCGTAATTCACCCCTCCACTTT
cdr3_aa: CASSPGQDDRIRNSPLHF
v_call: TRBV5-1
d_call: TRBD1
clone_size: .
j_call: TRBJ1-6

cdr3_nt: TGTGCCAGCAGGAGACAGGGTAGCGGCTACACCTTC
cdr3_aa: CASRRQGSGYTF
v_call: TRBV6-5
d_call: TRBD1
clone_size: .
j_call: TRBJ1-2

cdr3_nt: TGTGCCAGCAGCTCCCGTCATGGAGGATGGAGCCCTCTAGGCAATGAGCAGTTCTTC
cdr3_aa: CASSSRHGGWSPLGNEQFF
v_call: TRBV7-2
d_call: .
clone_size: .
j_call: TRBJ2-1

cdr3_nt: TGTGCCACCAGTCTTATGGGACTAGCGGAGTACAATGAGCAGTTCTTC
cdr3_aa: CATSLMGLAEYNEQFF
v_call: TRBV24-1
d_call: TRBD2
clone_size: .
j_call: TRBJ2-1

cdr3_nt: TGTGCCAGCAGCTTCAGGGGGCTCGTGAACACTGAAGCTTTCTTT
cdr3_aa: CASSFRGLVNTEAFF
v_call: TRBV5-6
d_call: TRBD1
clone_size: .
j_call: TRBJ1-1

cdr3_nt: TGTGCCACCAGTGCCTCTACAGGGGTAGGAAACACCATATATTTT
cdr3_aa: CATSASTGVGNTIYF
v_call: TRBV24-1
d_call: TRBD1
clone_size: .
j_call: TRBJ1-3

cdr3_nt: TGTGCCAGCAGTGACTCCCCCTACACTGAAGCTTTCTTT
cdr3_aa: CASSDSPYTEAFF
v_call: TRBV6-4
d_call: .
clone_size: .
j_call: TRBJ1-1

cdr3_nt: TGTGCCAGCAGTTACTCGACCTCGGGGGGCAATCAGCCCCAGCATTTT
cdr3_aa: CASSYSTSGGNQPQHF
v_call: TRBV6-6
d_call: .
clone_size: .
j_call: TRBJ1-5

cdr3_nt: TGTGCCAGCAGCAAGGCCCCCGTGACAGGGAAATCCTACGAGCAGTACTTC
cdr3_aa: CASSKAPVTGKSYEQYF
v_call: TRBV21-1
d_call: .
clone_size: once
j_call: TRBJ2-7

cdr3_nt: TGTGCCAGCAGTTACTCGGACAGGAGTAACTATGGCTACACCTTC
cdr3_aa: CASSYSDRSNYGYTF
v_call: TRBV6-2/TRBV6-3
d_call: TRBD1
clone_size: .
j_call: TRBJ1-2

cdr3_nt: TGTGCCAGCAGCGATTATACGGGACTATACAATGAGCAGTTCTTC
cdr3_aa: CASSDYTGLYNEQFF
v_call: TRBV7-9
d_call: TRBD2
clone_size: .
j_call: TRBJ2-1

cdr3_nt: TGTGCCAGCAGCGTGATATACGGCGGGAGGGACAATGAGCAGTTCTTC
cdr3_aa: CASSVIYGGRDNEQFF
v_call: TRBV9
d_call: TRBD2
clone_size: few
j_call: TRBJ2-1

cdr3_nt: TGTGCCAGCAGCTCCACCTGGACAGCCTACGAGCAGTACTTC
cdr3_aa: CASSSTWTAYEQYF
v_call: TRBV5-6
d_call: .
clone_size: .
j_call: TRBJ2-7